This entry describes one T cell receptor (beta chain). 60 Vbeta and 13 Jbeta primers were used in PCR. The repertoire was sequenced with immunoSEQ multiplex PCR; TCRdb's copy has only in-frame clones and lacks some. Seen here are approximately 110,000 clones, 74% observed once, and the top ten hold 2% to 3%. These data come from a study of cytomegalovirus exposure and HLA in healthy donors. This CDR3 comprises 15 residues. V trimming: 2 bases; J trimming: 4 bases; junction bases outside the gene matches: 8. Looked up from germline, CDR1 is GTSNPN and CDR2 is SVGIG (reference sequence). The source of this sequence is a man aged 50 to 60 in good health and CMV-seropositive. The sequenced sample consisted of PBMCs. The rearrangement uses TRBV30 and TRBJ2-5; 9 bases are shared with TRBD2. In DNA form, the CDR3 reads TGTGCCTGGAGTTTGATAGGCGGGAGGGGAGAGACCCAGTACTTC. Translation gives CAWSLIGGRGETQYF.